The rows below give T cell receptor beta chains drawn from one sample of a study of blood T cell repertoires in COVID-19. TCRdb keeps only in-frame clones here, not all; method: immunoSEQ multiplex PCR. In the table there are 200,000 to 300,000 clones, about nine tenths of which are singletons. Material for sequencing was peripheral blood. All receptors come from a man aged 55 to 70 who had recovered from COVID-19. Both conserved end residues are part of each CDR3. The D gene is left open where the match is weak. A clone size is listed for some rows: how often the clone was seen (once, few, many), or a class if it is expanded.

CASSFGGDGQPQHF | TGCGCCAGCAGCTTTGGGGGGGACGGACAGCCCCAGCATTTT | TRBJ1-5 | 14 | TRBV5-1 | . | .
CASSYARGLEKLFF | TGTGCCAGCAGTTACGCCAGGGGGCTTGAAAAACTGTTTTTT | TRBJ1-4 | 14 | TRBV6-5 | once | TRBD1
CASSPNLRVVGYTF | TGTGCCAGCAGTCCGAATTTGAGGGTAGTGGGCTACACCTTC | TRBJ1-2 | 14 | TRBV27 | . | .
CASSLQGGTEAFF | TGTGCCAGCAGCTTGCAGGGAGGGACTGAAGCTTTCTTT | TRBJ1-1 | 13 | TRBV7-9 | . | .
CASTTGQLNTEAFF | TGTGCCAGCACAACAGGACAGTTGAACACTGAAGCTTTCTTT | TRBJ1-1 | 14 | TRBV6-5 | . | .
CASSLGGQGALGEQFF | TGTGCCAGCAGCTTGGGGGGACAGGGGGCTTTAGGTGAGCAGTTCTTC | TRBJ2-1 | 16 | TRBV5-6 | . | TRBD1
CASSQDRRGPTSGNTIYF | TGTGCCAGCAGCCAAGATAGGAGGGGGCCTACCTCTGGAAACACCATATATTTT | TRBJ1-3 | 18 | TRBV3-1/TRBV3-2 | once | TRBD1
CASSPRGSGGAREQFF | TGTGCCAGCAGTCCTCGAGGTAGCGGGGGGGCTCGTGAGCAGTTCTTC | TRBJ2-1 | 16 | TRBV28 | . | TRBD2
CASSSTGVPYGYTF | TGTGCCAGCAGTTCGACAGGGGTCCCCTATGGCTACACCTTC | TRBJ1-2 | 14 | TRBV28 | . | TRBD1
CASSPGQIRLETQYF | TGTGCCAGCAGCCCAGGGCAGATCCGCCTAGAGACCCAGTACTTC | TRBJ2-5 | 15 | TRBV9 | . | .
CASSYSPGQGYEQYF | TGTGCCAGCAGTTATTCCCCGGGACAGGGGTACGAGCAGTACTTC | TRBJ2-7 | 15 | TRBV6-6 | . | TRBD1
CASRSTLSGKDNEQFF | TGTGCCAGCAGGTCTACATTATCAGGGAAGGACAATGAGCAGTTCTTC | TRBJ2-1 | 16 | TRBV7-6 | . | .
CANSVREDQPQHF | TGTGCCAACAGTGTCAGGGAGGATCAGCCCCAGCATTTT | TRBJ1-5 | 13 | TRBV2 | . | .
CASSPWGAGTSGAYSYEQYF | TGTGCCAGCAGCCCTTGGGGAGCCGGGACTAGCGGGGCTTACTCCTACGAGCAGTACTTC | TRBJ2-7 | 20 | TRBV3-1/TRBV3-2 | few | TRBD2
CASSLARGNTGELFF | TGTGCCAGCAGCTTAGCCCGCGGGAACACCGGGGAGCTGTTTTTT | TRBJ2-2 | 15 | TRBV7-2 | . | .
CASSFRGSALGTDTQYF | TGTGCCAGCAGTTTTAGGGGTTCCGCGCTGGGAACAGATACGCAGTATTTT | TRBJ2-3 | 17 | TRBV28 | . | .
CAIKYTGIGANVLTF | TGTGCCATTAAATATACAGGGATCGGGGCCAACGTCCTGACTTTC | TRBJ2-6 | 15 | TRBV2 | . | .
CASSDARTGNTGELFF | TGTGCCAGCAGTGACGCTAGGACAGGGAACACCGGGGAGCTGTTTTTT | TRBJ2-2 | 16 | TRBV2 | . | TRBD1
CASMALAGNTIYF | TGTGCCAGCATGGCCCTCGCTGGAAACACCATATATTTT | TRBJ1-3 | 13 | TRBV3-1/TRBV3-2 | few | .
CASSDGTSGGPTFEQYF | TGTGCCAGTAGCGATGGGACTAGCGGGGGGCCCACGTTTGAGCAGTACTTC | TRBJ2-7 | 17 | TRBV19 | . | TRBD2
CASTSHRGQGAIGYTF | TGTGCCAGCACCTCACACCGGGGACAGGGGGCAATTGGCTACACCTTC | TRBJ1-2 | 16 | TRBV5-5 | . | TRBD1
CASSQGWGSMDTQYF | TGCGCCAGCAGCCAAGGGTGGGGCTCTATGGATACGCAGTATTTT | TRBJ2-3 | 15 | TRBV4-1 | . | .
CASGFGLREKLFF | TGTGCCAGCGGGTTCGGGTTACGTGAAAAACTGTTTTTT | TRBJ1-4 | 13 | TRBV27 | . | .